This T cell receptor (beta chain) comes out of a study of cytomegalovirus exposure and HLA in healthy donors. Findings of the study overall: Within an earlier analysis, most TCR beta V segments proved productive either about 90% or about 30% of the time. Sequencing likely caused a cluster of highly shared sequence variants. Accounts indicate the classifier identified cytomegalovirus status with strong specificity and sensitivity.

Remarks on this clone: The target antigen is unknown.

Each of the donors was a healthy bone marrow donor. The PCR made use of 60 Vbeta and 13 Jbeta primers. Using immunoSEQ multiplex PCR, the repertoire was profiled, and TCRdb retains in-frame clones only, with some absent. The repertoire includes 160,000 or so clones, approximately 88% of them detected once, and more than 1.5% sits in the top ten. Sequenced: PBMCs. This TCR came from a woman aged 18-30 years in good health and CMV-seronegative.

CDR3 sequence reads: CASAGSTDTQYF. As DNA, the CDR3 is TGTGCCAGCGCAGGAAGCACAGATACGCAGTATTTT. The V and J genes are TRBV6-1 and TRBJ2-3; D remains unclear. The CDR3 spans 12 residues. The V end lost 8 bases, the J end lost 0 bases, and 6 bases lay between the germline ends. The germline gives CDR1 MNHNS, CDR2 SASEGT.